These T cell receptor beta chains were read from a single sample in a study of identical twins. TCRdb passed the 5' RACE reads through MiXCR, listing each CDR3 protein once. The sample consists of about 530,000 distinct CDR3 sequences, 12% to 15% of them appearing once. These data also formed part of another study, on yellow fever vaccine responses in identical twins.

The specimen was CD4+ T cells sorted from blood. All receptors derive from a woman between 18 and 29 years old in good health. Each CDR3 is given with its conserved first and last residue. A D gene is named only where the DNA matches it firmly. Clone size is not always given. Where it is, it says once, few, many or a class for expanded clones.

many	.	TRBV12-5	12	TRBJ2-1	CASGSLYNEQFF	TGTGCTAGTGGTTCGCTCTACAATGAGCAGTTCTTC
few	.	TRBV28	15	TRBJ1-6	CASSPPRGGNSPLHF	TGTGCCAGCAGCCCACCTAGGGGTGGTAATTCACCCCTCCACTTT
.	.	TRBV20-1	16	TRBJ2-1	CSARDTLSRLVNEQFF	TGCAGTGCTAGAGATACCCTCTCAAGACTAGTCAATGAGCAGTTCTTC
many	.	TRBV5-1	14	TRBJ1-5	CASSLDLGYQPQHF	TGCGCCAGCAGCTTGGACCTAGGGTATCAGCCCCAGCATTTT
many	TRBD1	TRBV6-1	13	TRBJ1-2	CASSPTGAISYTF	TGTGCCAGCAGCCCGACAGGGGCAATTAGCTACACCTTC
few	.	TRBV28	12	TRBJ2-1	CASSVIYNEQFF	TGTGCCAGCAGTGTAATATACAATGAGCAGTTCTTC
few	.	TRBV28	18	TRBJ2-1	CASSSSAFSPSSYNEQFF	TGTGCCAGCAGTTCCTCCGCCTTTTCCCCGAGCTCCTACAATGAGCAGTTCTTC
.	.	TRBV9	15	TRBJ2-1	CASSVSSSGYNEQFF	TGTGCCAGCAGCGTTTCTAGCTCGGGTTACAATGAGCAGTTCTTC
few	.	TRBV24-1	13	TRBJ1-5	CATSEGNRQPQHF	TGTGCCACCAGTGAGGGAAATCGTCAGCCCCAGCATTTT
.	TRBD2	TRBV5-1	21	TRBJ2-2	CASSTNLAAPPPSANTGELFF	TGCGCCAGCAGCACAAATCTAGCGGCGCCACCACCGAGCGCTAATACCGGGGAGCTGTTTTTT
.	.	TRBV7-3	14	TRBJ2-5	CASSLSGRRETQYF	TGTGCCAGCAGCCTCTCCGGACGAAGGGAGACCCAGTACTTC
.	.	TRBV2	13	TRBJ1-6	CASGGLPNSPLHF	TGTGCCAGCGGGGGACTGCCTAATTCACCCCTCCACTTT
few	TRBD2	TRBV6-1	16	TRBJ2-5	CASSERLAGQQETQYF	TGTGCCAGCAGTGAGCGGCTAGCGGGGCAACAAGAGACCCAGTACTTC
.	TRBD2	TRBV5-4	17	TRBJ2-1	CASSRPGTSGADNEQFF	TGTGCCAGCAGCCGTCCCGGGACTAGCGGGGCCGACAATGAGCAGTTCTTC
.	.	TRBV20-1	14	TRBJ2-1	CSAQKTERGNKQFF	TGCAGTGCTCAGAAAACGGAACGAGGGAATAAGCAGTTCTTC
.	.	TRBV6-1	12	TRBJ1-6	CASSVINSPLHF	TGTGCCAGCAGTGTCATTAATTCACCCCTCCACTTT
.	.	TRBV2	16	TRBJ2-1	CASSGSRASSYNEQFF	TGTGCCAGCAGTGGGAGCAGGGCTAGCTCCTACAATGAGCAGTTCTTC
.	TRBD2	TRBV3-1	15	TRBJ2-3	CASSLLAGRPDTQYF	TGTGCCAGCAGCCTGCTAGCGGGAAGGCCCGATACGCAGTATTTT
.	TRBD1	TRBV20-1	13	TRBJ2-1	CSALSIQGNEQFF	TGCAGTGCTCTTTCAATACAGGGGAATGAGCAGTTCTTC
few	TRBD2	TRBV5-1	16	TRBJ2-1	CASSPPGLAGDNEQFF	TGCGCCAGCAGCCCACCGGGACTAGCGGGGGACAATGAGCAGTTCTTC
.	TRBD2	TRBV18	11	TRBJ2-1	CASSAREGSYF	TGTGCCAGCTCAGCCAGGGAGGGTAGCTACTTC
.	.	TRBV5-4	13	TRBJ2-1	CASSNDGLGEQFF	TGTGCCAGCAGCAACGACGGACTGGGGGAGCAGTTCTTC
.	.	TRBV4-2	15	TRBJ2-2	CASSRAEKNTGELFF	TGTGCCAGCAGCCGAGCGGAGAAGAACACCGGGGAGCTGTTTTTT
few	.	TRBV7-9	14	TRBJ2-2	CASSLVPITGELFF	TGTGCCAGCAGCTTAGTCCCTATCACCGGGGAGCTGTTTTTT
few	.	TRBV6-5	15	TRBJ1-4	CASSSTDPTNEKLFF	TGTGCCAGCAGTTCGACCGACCCAACTAATGAAAAACTGTTTTTT